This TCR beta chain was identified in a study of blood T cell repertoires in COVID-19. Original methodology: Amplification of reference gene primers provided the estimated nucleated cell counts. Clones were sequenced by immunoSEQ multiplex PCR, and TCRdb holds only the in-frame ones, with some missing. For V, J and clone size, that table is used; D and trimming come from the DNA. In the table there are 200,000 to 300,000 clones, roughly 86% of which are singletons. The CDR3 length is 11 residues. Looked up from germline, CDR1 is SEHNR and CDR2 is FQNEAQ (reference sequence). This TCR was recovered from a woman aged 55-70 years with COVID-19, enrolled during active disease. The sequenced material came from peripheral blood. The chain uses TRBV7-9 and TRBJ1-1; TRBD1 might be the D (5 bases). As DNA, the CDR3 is TGTGCTGGGGGGGAGAACACTGAAGCTTTCTTT. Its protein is CAGGENTEAFF. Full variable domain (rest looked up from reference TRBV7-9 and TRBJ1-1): DTGVSQNPRHKITKRGQNVTFRCDPISEHNRLYWYRQTLGQGPEFLTYFQNEAQLEKSRLLSDRFSAERPKGSFSTLEIQRTEQGDSAMYLCAGGENTEAFFGQGTRLTVV.